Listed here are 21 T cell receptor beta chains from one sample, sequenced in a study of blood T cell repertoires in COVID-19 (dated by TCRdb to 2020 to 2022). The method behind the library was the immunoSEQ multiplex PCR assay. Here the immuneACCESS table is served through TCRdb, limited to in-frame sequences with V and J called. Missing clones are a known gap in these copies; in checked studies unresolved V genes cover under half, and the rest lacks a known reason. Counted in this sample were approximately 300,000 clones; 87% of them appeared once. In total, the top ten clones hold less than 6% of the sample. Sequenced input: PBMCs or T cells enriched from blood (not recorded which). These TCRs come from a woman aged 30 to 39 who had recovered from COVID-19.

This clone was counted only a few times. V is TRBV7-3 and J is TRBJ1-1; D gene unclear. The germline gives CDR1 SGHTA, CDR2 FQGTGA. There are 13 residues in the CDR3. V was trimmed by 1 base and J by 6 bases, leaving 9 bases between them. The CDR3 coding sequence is TGTGCCAGCAGCTTAATTGCGGGATCTGAAGCTTTCTTT. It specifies CASSLIAGSEAFF.

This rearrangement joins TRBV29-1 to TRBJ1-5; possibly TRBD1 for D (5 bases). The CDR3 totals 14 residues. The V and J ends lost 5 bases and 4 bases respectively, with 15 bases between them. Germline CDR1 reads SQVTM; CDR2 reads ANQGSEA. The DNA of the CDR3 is TGCAGCGTTAGTGTAGCAGGGTCAAATCAGCCCCAGCATTTT. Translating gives CSVSVAGSNQPQHF.

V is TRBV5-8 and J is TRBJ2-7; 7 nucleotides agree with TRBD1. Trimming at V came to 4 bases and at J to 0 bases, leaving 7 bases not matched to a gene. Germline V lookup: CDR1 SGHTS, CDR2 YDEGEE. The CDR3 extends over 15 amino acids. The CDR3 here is CASSQDRASSYEQYF. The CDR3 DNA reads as TGTGCCAGCAGCCAAGACAGGGCAAGCTCCTACGAGCAGTACTTC.

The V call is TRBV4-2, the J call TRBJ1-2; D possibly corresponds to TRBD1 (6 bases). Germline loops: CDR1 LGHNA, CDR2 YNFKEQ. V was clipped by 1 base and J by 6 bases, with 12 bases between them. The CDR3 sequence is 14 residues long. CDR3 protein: CASSQATGLDGYTF. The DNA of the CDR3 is TGTGCCAGCAGCCAAGCCACAGGGCTTGATGGCTACACCTTC.

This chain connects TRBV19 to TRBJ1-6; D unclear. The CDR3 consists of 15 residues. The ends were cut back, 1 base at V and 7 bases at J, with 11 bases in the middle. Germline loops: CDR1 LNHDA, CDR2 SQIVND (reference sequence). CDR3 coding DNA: TGTGCCAGTAGTATAGCAGAGGCAGCCAATTCACCCCTCCACTTT. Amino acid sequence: CASSIAEAANSPLHF.

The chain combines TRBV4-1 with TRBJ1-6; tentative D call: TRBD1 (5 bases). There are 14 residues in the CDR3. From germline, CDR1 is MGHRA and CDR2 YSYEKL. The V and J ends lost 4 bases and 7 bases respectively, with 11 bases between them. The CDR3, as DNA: TGCGCCAGCAGCCTCCCGGAGGGGAATTCACCCCTCCACTTT. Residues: CASSLPEGNSPLHF.

CDR3 amino acids: CASSSGSDSATNEKLFF. The CDR3 DNA reads TGTGCCAGCAGCTCCGGCAGCGACTCAGCAACTAATGAAAAACTGTTTTTT. The chain recombines TRBV7-9 with TRBJ1-4; D not resolved. Trimming took 4 bases from V and 0 from J, leaving 15 bases between them. Germline values: CDR1 SEHNR, CDR2 FQNEAQ (reference sequence). CDR3 size: 17 residues.

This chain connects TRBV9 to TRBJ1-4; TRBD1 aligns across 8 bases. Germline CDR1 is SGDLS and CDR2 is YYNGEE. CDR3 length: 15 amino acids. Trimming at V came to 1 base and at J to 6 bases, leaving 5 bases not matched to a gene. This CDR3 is CASSVRARGHEKLFF. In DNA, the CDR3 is TGTGCCAGCAGCGTAAGGGCCAGGGGGCATGAAAAACTGTTTTTT.

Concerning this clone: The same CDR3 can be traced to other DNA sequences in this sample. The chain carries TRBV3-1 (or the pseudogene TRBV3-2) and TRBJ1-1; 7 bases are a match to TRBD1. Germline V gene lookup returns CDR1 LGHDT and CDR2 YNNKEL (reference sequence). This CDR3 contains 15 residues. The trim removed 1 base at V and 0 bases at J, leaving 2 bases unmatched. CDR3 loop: CASSQGTGLNTEAFF. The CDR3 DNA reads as TGTGCCAGCAGCCAAGGGACAGGTTTGAACACTGAAGCTTTCTTT.

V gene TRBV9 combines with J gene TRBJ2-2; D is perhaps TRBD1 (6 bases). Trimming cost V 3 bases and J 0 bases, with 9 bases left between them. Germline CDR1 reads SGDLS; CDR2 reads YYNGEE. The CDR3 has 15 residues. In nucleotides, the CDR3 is TGTGCCAGCAGCGCTGGGACAACGAACACCGGGGAGCTGTTTTTT. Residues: CASSAGTTNTGELFF.

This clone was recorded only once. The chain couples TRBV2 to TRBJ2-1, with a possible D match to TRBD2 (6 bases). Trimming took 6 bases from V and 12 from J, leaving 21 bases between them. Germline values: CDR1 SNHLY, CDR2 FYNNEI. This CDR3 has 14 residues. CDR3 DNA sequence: TGTGCCAGCAGGAAGTGGGGGGTTGGCAGTAGGCAGTTCTTC. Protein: CASRKWGVGSRQFF.

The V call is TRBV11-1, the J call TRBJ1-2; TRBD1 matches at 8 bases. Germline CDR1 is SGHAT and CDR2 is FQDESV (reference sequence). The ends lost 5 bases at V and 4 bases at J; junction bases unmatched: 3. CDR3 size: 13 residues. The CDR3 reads CASSGQGGYGYTF. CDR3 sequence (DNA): TGTGCCAGCAGCGGACAGGGTGGCTATGGCTACACCTTC.

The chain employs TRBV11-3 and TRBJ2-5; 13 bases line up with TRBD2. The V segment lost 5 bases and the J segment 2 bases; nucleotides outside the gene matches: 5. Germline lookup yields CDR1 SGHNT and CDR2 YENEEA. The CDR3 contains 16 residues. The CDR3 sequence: CASSARTSGGQETQYF. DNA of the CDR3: TGTGCCAGCAGCGCCAGGACTAGCGGGGGACAAGAGACCCAGTACTTC.

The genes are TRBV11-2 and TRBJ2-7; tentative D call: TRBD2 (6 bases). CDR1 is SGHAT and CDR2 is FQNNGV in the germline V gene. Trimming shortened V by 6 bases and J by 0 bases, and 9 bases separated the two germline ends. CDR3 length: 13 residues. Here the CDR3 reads CASRGLGSYEQYF. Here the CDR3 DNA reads TGTGCCAGCAGGGGACTGGGCTCCTACGAGCAGTACTTC.

CDR3 bases: TGTGCCTGGAGTACAGGGGGGACCATGAACACTGAAGCTTTCTTT. Translation: CAWSTGGTMNTEAFF. This sequence joins TRBV30 and TRBJ1-1; 8 bases are shared with TRBD1. Germline lookup yields CDR1 GTSNPN and CDR2 SVGIG (reference sequence). Germline trimming cut 2 bases from V and 0 bases from J; bases unmatched to any gene: 5. The CDR3 runs to 15 residues.

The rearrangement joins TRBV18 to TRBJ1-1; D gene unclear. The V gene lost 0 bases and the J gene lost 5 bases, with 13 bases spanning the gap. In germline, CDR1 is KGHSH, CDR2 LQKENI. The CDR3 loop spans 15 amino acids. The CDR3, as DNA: TGTGCCAGCTCACCACCTGAGGGAAGGCGAACTGAAGCTTTCTTT. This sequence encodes CASSPPEGRRTEAFF.

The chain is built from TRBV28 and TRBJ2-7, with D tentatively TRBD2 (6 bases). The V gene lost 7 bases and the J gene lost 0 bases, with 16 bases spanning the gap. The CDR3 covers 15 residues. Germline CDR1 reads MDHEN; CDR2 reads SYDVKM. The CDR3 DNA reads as TGTGCCAGCACCGCCGGGGGTAGGGGCTCCTACGAGCAGTACTTC. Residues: CASTAGGRGSYEQYF.

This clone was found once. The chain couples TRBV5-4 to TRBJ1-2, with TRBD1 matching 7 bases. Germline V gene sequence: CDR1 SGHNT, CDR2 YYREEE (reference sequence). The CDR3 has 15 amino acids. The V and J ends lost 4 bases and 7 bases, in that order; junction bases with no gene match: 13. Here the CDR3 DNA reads TGTGCCAGCAGCCCCACACAGGGGAATCTCCTTGGCTACACCTTC. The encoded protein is CASSPTQGNLLGYTF.

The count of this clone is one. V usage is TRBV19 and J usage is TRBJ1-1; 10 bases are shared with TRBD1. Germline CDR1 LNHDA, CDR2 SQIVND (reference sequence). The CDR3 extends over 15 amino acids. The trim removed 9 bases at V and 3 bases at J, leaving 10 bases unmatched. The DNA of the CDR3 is TGTGCCAGCGGAGGCCCCGGGACAGGGGACACTGAAGCTTTCTTT. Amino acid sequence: CASGGPGTGDTEAFF.

The CDR3 DNA sequence: TGTGCCAGTAAGCATCTCTCAGGGGCTGAAGCTTTCTTT. Protein sequence: CASKHLSGAEAFF. The J gene is TRBJ1-1, the V gene TRBV19; D possibly corresponds to TRBD1 (6 bases). The CDR3 runs to 13 residues. Germline-derived CDR1 and CDR2 are LNHDA and SQIVND (reference sequence). Trimming took off 7 bases at V and 6 bases at J, with 15 bases between the two ends.

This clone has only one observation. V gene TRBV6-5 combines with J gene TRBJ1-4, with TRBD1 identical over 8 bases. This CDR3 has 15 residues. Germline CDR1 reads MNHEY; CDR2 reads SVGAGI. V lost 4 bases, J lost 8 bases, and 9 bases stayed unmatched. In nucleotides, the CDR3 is TGTGCCAGCAGTTTGGACAGGGCGTCAGGGGAAAAACTGTTTTTT. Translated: CASSLDRASGEKLFF.